Sequencing of this T cell receptor (beta chain) was carried out in a study of blood T cell repertoires in COVID-19. The data were produced by immunoSEQ multiplex PCR, yet TCRdb's version contains in-frame clones alone and is incomplete. Found here are about 430,000 clones, 85% to 90% of them singletons; the top ten hold approximately 1.2%. Germline loops: CDR1 GTSNPN, CDR2 SVGIG (reference sequence). V shed 5 bases and J shed 2 bases, with 23 bases lying between them. The CDR3 covers 17 residues. Input material: PBMCs or T cells enriched from blood (not recorded which). The TCR comes from a young man who had recovered from COVID-19. The chain combines TRBV30 with TRBJ2-3, with a weak D call TRBD1 (7 bases). The CDR3 reads CAWGPPAGTALTDTQYF. CDR3 DNA: TGTGCCTGGGGGCCCCCCGCGGGGACAGCCCTCACAGATACGCAGTATTTT.